The table lists the clone carrying this T cell receptor beta chain with many counts. The antigen is undetermined. It was RNA transcripts that yielded the amplified TCR beta CDR3 regions. Carried out on the TCR CDR3, a first-round RT-PCR used the HTBI primer set. TCRdb fed the multiplex PCR reads into MiXCR, producing one record per CDR3 protein. Counted here are approximately 430,000 distinct CDR3 sequences, about 14% occurring once; the ten biggest clones make up around 13%. The CDR3 covers 16 residues. The germline CDR1 and CDR2 sequences are SNHLY and FYNNEI. The V end was cut by 2 bases, the J end by 0 bases, with 11 bases between. The sample belongs to a study of T cells in Graves' hyperthyroidism and ophthalmopathy. The study, taken as a whole, reports: In the analysis, a 13 V-J model separated ophthalmopathy from stable hyperthyroidism. Expanded thyroid clonotypes (above 0.001) were mostly also found in blood.

Each diagnosis drew on symptoms, thyroxine, TRAb, thyroid ultrasound and orbital computed tomography findings. The sequenced material came from blood. This receptor was taken from a young man with Graves' ophthalmopathy. The gene calls are TRBV2 and TRBJ2-4; no clear D. CDR3 region: CASSERSWEAKNIQYF. CDR3 in DNA: TGTGCCAGCAGTGAAAGGTCTTGGGAAGCCAAAAACATTCAGTACTTC.